This TCR beta chain emerged from a study of spatial heterogeneity in lung cancer. General study findings and limits: At resection, ubiquitous expanded tumor TCRs appeared in blood more than at follow-up.

V lost 7 bases to trimming and J lost 5 bases, with 20 bases between them. CDR3 length: 15 amino acids. The table lists this clonotype with many counts. What it binds is not known. The presence of a unique molecular identifier marked each TCR cDNA molecule. TCRdb re-derived calls from the 5' RACE reads in MiXCR, one entry per CDR3 protein. The table lists some 25,000 distinct CDR3 sequences, less than 6% of them singletons, with approximately 4.7% in the top ten. Time point here: sample taken at primary tumor resection. The input material, whole RNA from tumor, nontumor lung or frozen PBMC, was sequenced unsorted.

The receptor comes from a male donor with early-stage non-small cell lung cancer. The input for sequencing was PBMCs, taken at surgery. The chain uses TRBV12-3 or TRBV12-4 and TRBJ1-1, with D possibly matching TRBD1 (5 bases). CDR3 loop: CASNPGDYLSTEAFF. The CDR3 DNA reads as TGTGCCAGCAACCCGGGGGACTACCTATCGACTGAAGCTTTCTTT.